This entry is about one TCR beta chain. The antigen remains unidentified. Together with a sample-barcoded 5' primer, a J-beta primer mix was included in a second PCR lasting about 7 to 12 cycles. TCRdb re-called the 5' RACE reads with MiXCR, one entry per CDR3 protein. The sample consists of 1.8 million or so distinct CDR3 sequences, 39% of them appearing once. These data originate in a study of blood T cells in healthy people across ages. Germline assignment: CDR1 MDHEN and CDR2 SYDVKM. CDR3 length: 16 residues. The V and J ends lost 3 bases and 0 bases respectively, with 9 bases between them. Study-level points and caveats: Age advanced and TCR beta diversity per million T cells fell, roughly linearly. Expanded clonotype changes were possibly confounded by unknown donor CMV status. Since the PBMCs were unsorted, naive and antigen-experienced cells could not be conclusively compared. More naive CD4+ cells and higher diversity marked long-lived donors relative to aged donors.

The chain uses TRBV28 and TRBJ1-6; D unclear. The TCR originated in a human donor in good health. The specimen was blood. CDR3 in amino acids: CASSFVRSSYNSPLHF. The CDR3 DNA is TGTGCCAGCAGTTTCGTACGGAGCTCCTATAATTCACCCCTCCACTTT.